Listed here is a single T cell receptor (beta chain). Its antigen is currently unknown. The data derive from a study of cytomegalovirus exposure and HLA in healthy donors. Study results and limitations: Available immune exposure information covered CMV serostatus only.

The V end was cut by 0 bases, the J end by 5 bases, with 11 bases between. The CDR3 has 14 residues. Per germline, CDR1 MGHRA and CDR2 YSYEKL. The PCR had 60 Vbeta and 13 Jbeta primers. TCRdb's table, derived via immunoSEQ multiplex PCR, lists solely in-frame clones and lacks some. Its table lists roughly 53,000 clones. The chain is built from TRBV4-1 and TRBJ2-7, with a tentative D call TRBD2 (5 bases). The clonotype comes from a man aged 18 to 29 in good health and CMV-seropositive. The sample was PBMCs. This chain's CDR3 is CASSQEWERHEQYF. For the CDR3, the DNA is TGCGCCAGCAGCCAAGAGTGGGAGCGACACGAGCAGTACTTC.